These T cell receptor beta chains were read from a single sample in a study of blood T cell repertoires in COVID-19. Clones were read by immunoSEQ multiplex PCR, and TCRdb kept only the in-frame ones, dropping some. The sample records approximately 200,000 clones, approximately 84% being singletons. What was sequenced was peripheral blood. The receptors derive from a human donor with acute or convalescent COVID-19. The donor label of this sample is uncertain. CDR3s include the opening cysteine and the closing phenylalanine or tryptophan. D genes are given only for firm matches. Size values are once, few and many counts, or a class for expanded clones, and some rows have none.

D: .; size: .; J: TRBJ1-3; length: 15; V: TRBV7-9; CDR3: CASSLGQTPGNTIYF; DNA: TGTGCCAGCAGCTTAGGACAGACCCCAGGAAACACCATATATTTT
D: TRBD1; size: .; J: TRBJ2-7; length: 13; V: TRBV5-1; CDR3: CASSSGQGNEQYF; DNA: TGCGCCAGCAGCTCGGGACAGGGGAACGAGCAGTACTTC
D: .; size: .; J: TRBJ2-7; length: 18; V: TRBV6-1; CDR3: CASSEATLGAISSYEQYF; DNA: TGTGCCAGCAGTGAAGCAACCTTGGGCGCGATCAGCTCCTACGAGCAGTACTTC
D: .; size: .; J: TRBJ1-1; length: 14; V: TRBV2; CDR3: CASSVRGKNTEAFF; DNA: TGTGCCAGCAGTGTTAGGGGAAAGAATACTGAAGCTTTCTTT
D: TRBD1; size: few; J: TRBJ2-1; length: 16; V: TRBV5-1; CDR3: CASSFHPTGAENEQFF; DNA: TGCGCCAGCAGCTTTCACCCCACAGGGGCCGAGAATGAGCAGTTCTTC
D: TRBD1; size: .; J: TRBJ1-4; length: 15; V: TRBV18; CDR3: CASSLGTADNEKLFF; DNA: TGTGCCAGCTCATTGGGGACAGCCGATAATGAAAAACTGTTTTTT
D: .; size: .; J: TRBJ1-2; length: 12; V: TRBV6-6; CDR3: CASMQGNYGYTF; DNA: TGTGCCAGCATGCAGGGGAACTATGGCTACACCTTC
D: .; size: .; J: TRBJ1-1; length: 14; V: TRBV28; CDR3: CASSLSGEFTEAFF; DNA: TGTGCCAGCAGTTTATCAGGGGAGTTCACTGAAGCTTTCTTT
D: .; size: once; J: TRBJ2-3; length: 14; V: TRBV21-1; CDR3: CASTEAQGTDTQYF; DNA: TGTGCCAGCACCGAAGCACAGGGAACAGATACGCAGTATTTT
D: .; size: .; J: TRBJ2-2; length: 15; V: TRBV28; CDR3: CASSLWRQGTGELFF; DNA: TGTGCCAGCAGTTTATGGCGGCAGGGGACCGGGGAGCTGTTTTTT
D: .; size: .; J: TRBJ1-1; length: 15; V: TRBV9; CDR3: CASSATGGRGTEAFF; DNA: TGTGCCAGCAGCGCGACCGGGGGGCGCGGCACTGAAGCTTTCTTT
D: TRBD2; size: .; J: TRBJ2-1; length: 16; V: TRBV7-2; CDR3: CASSQSGRAPYNEQFF; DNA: TGTGCCAGCAGCCAAAGCGGGAGGGCCCCTTACAATGAGCAGTTCTTC
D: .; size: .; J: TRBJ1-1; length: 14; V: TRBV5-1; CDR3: CASSSTGLNTEAFF; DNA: TGCGCCAGCAGCTCGACAGGATTGAACACTGAAGCTTTCTTT
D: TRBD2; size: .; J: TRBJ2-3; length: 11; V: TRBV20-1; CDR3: CSAPSGTSRYF; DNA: TGCAGTGCCCCCTCCGGGACTAGCCGGTATTTT
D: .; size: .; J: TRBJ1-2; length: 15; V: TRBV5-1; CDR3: CASSLGHAGDYGYTF; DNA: TGCGCCAGCAGCTTGGGGCATGCGGGTGACTATGGCTACACCTTC
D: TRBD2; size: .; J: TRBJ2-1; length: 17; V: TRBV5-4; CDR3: CASSRPTSALGYNEQFF; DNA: TGTGCCAGCAGCCGCCCGACTAGCGCACTGGGTTACAATGAGCAGTTCTTC
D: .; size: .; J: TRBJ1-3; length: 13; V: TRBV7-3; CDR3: CASSASSGNTIYF; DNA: TGTGCCAGCAGCGCCAGCTCTGGAAACACCATATATTTT
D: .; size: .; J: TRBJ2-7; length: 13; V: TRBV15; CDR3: CATSPPARREQYF; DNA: TGTGCCACCAGCCCCCCCGCCCGGAGGGAGCAGTACTTC
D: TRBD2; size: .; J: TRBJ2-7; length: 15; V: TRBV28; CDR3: CASLQGTRFLGEQYF; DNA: TGTGCCAGCCTCCAAGGGACTAGGTTCCTGGGGGAGCAGTACTTC
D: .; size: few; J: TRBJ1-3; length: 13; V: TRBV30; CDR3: CAWSYLSGNTIYF; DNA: TGTGCCTGGAGTTATCTCTCTGGAAACACCATATATTTT
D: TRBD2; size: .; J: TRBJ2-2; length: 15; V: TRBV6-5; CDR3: CASTSGRRNTGELFF; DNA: TGTGCCAGCACTAGCGGGAGGAGGAACACCGGGGAGCTGTTTTTT
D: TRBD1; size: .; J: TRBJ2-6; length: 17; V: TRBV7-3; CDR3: CASSLTWDSSGANVLTF; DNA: TGTGCCAGCAGCTTAACATGGGACAGCTCTGGGGCCAACGTCCTGACTTTC
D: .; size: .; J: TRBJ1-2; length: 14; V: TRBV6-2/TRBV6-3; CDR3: CASSYSFQVGGYTF; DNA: TGTGCCAGCAGTTACTCATTTCAGGTCGGTGGCTACACCTTC
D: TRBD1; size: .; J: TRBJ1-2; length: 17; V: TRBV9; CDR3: CASSVGGAGGKDYGYTF; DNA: TGTGCCAGCAGCGTAGGTGGGGCAGGGGGTAAGGACTATGGCTACACCTTC
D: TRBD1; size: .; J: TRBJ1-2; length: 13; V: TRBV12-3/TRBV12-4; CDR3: CASSSTGGGGYTF; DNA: TGTGCCAGCAGTTCGACAGGGGGAGGAGGCTACACCTTC
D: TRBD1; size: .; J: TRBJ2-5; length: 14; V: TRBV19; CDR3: CASLGQGHQETQYF; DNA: TGTGCCAGCCTGGGACAGGGGCACCAAGAGACCCAGTACTTC
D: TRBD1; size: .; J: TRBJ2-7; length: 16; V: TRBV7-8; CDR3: CASSLRGTGGGYEQYF; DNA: TGTGCCAGCAGCTTACGAGGGACAGGGGGCGGCTACGAGCAGTACTTC
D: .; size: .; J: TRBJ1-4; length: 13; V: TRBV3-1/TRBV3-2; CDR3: CASSQGGNEKLFF; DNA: TGTGCCAGCAGCCAGGGGGGGAATGAAAAACTGTTTTTT
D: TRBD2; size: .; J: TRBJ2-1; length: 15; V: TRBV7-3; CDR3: CASSLTSGFGGEQFF; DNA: TGTGCCAGCAGCCTGACTAGCGGGTTTGGGGGTGAGCAGTTCTTC
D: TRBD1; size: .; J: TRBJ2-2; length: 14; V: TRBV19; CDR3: CASRTGAQTGELFF; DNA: TGTGCCAGTAGGACAGGGGCTCAGACCGGGGAGCTGTTTTTT
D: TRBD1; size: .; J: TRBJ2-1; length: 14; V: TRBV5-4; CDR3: CASSRTGNYNEQFF; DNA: TGTGCCAGCAGCCGGACAGGGAACTACAATGAGCAGTTCTTC
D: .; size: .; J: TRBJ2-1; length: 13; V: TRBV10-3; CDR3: CAISVEGYNEQFF; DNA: TGTGCCATCAGTGTTGAGGGATACAATGAGCAGTTCTTC
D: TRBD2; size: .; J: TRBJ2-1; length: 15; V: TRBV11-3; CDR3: CASRHSAGGSNEQFF; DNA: TGTGCCAGCAGGCATAGTGCGGGAGGTAGCAATGAGCAGTTCTTC
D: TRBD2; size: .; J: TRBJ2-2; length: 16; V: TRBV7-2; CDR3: CASSAGTSGITGELFF; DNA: TGTGCCAGCAGCGCCGGGACTAGCGGGATCACCGGGGAGCTGTTTTTT
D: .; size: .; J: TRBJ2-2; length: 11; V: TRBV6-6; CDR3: CASTYSGELFF; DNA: TGTGCCAGCACCTACTCCGGGGAGCTGTTTTTT
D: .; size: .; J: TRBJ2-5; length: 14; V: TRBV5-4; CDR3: CASSLADRQETQYF; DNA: TGTGCCAGCAGCTTGGCAGACAGGCAAGAGACCCAGTACTTC
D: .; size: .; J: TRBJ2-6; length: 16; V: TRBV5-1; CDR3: CASSLATGSGANVLTF; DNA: TGCGCCAGCAGCTTGGCTACCGGGAGTGGGGCCAACGTCCTGACTTTC
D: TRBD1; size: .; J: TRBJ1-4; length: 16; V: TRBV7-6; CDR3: CASSLRPGQGGEKLFF; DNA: TGTGCCAGCAGCTTACGACCGGGACAGGGTGGTGAAAAACTGTTTTTT
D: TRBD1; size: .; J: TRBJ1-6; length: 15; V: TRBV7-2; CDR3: CASSLGQGAWSPLHF; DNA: TGTGCCAGCAGCTTAGGACAGGGGGCTTGGTCACCCCTCCACTTT
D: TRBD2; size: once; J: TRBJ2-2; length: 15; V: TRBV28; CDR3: CASLKTSGVTGELFF; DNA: TGTGCCAGCCTGAAGACTAGCGGGGTCACCGGGGAGCTGTTTTTT
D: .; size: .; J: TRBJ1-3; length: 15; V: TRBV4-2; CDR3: CASSSFEGFGNTIYF; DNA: TGTGCCAGCAGCTCCTTCGAGGGCTTCGGAAACACCATATATTTT
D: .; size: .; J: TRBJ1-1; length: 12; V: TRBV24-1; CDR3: CATMSRLTEAFF; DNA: TGTGCCACCATGAGCAGGTTGACTGAAGCTTTCTTT